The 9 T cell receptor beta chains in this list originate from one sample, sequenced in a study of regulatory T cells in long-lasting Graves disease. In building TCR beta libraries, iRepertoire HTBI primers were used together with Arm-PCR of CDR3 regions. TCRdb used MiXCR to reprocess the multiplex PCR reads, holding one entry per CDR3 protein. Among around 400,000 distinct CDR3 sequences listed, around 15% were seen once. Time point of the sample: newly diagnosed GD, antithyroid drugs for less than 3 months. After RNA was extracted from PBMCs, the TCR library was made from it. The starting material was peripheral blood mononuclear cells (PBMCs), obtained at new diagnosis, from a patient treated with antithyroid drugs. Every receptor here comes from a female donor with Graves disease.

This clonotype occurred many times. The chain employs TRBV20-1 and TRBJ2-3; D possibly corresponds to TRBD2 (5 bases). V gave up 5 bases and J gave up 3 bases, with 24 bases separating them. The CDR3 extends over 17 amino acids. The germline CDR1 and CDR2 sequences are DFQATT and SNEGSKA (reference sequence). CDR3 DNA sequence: TGCAGTGCTGACCTGCGGACTGCGGCCCTTGGTACAGATACGCAGTATTTT. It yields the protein CSADLRTAALGTDTQYF.

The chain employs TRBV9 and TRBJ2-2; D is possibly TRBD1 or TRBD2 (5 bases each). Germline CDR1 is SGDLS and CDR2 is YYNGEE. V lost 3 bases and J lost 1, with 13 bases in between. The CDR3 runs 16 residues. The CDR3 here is CASSARGDLNTGELFF. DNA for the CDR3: TGTGCCAGCAGCGCTCGTGGGGACCTGAACACCGGGGAGCTGTTTTTT.

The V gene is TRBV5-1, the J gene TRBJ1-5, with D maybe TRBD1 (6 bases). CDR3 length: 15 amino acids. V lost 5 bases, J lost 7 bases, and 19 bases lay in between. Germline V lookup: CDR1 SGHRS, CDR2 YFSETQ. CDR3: CASSLLGGEGQPQHF. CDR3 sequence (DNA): TGCGCCAGCAGTCTCCTTGGGGGCGAGGGACAGCCCCAGCATTTT. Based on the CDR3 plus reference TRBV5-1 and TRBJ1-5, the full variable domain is KAGVTQTPRYLIKTRGQQVTLSCSPISGHRSVSWYQQTPGQGLQFLFEYFSETQRNKGNFPGRFSGRQFSNSRSEMNVSTLELGDSALYLCASSLLGGEGQPQHFGDGTRLSIL.

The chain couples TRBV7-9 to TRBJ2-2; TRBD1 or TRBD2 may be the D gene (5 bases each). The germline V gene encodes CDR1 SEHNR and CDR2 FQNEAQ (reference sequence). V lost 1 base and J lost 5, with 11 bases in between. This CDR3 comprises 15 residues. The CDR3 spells CASSLVSRETGELFF. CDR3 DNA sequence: TGTGCCAGCAGCTTAGTCAGCAGGGAGACCGGGGAGCTGTTTTTT.

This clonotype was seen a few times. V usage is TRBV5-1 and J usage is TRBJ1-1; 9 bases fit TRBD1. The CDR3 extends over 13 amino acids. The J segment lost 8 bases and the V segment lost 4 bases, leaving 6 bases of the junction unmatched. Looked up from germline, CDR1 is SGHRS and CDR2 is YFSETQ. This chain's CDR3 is CASSQDRGQEAFF. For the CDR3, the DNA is TGCGCCAGCAGCCAGGACAGGGGCCAAGAAGCTTTCTTT.

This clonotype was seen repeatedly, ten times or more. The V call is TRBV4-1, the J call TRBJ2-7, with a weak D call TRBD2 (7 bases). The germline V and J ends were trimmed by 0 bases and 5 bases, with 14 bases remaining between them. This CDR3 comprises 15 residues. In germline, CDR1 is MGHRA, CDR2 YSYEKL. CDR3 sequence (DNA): TGCGCCAGCAGCCAAGATTTCGGGGGGCCCGACGAGCAGTACTTC. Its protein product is CASSQDFGGPDEQYF.

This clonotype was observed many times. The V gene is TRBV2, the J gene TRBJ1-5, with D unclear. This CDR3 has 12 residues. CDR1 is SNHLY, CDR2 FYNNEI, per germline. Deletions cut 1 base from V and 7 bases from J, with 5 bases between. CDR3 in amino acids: CASSEGRQPQHF. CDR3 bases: TGTGCCAGCAGTGAAGGTAGACAGCCCCAGCATTTT.

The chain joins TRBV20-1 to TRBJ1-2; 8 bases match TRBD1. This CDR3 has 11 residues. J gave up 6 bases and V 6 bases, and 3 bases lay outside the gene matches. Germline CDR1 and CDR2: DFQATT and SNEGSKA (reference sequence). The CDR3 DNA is TGCAGTGCCTGGACAGGGAATGGCTACACCTTC. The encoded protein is CSAWTGNGYTF.

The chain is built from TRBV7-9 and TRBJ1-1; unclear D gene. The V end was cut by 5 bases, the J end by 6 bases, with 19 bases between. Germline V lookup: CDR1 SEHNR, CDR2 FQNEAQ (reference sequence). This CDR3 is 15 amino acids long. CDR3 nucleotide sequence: TGTGCCAGCAGCCGAGGGAGCATCGAAGGCGCTGAAGCTTTCTTT. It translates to CASSRGSIEGAEAFF.